This TCR beta chain was profiled in a study of radiation and T cells in renal cell carcinoma (dated by TCRdb to 2018 to 2020). In terms of the full investigation: Samples were obtained from a clinical trial, in which 15 Gy stereotactic body radiation therapy was delivered to primary renal cell carcinomas and nephrectomy was performed 4 weeks later. TCR beta sequencing covered fewer than 60 samples in total, comprising approximately 25 tumors and approximately 27 peripheral blood samples. Across all 53 samples, around 4,000,000 unique CDR3 nucleotide sequences encoding over 2.5 million unique CDR3 amino acid sequences were identified.

Concerning this clone itself: It lacks a known antigen. Base qualities were left out, and no much larger clone turns up one base away.

This specimen's time point label, interpreted: baseline pretreatment blood. Interpreted using the paper, the treatment or condition label stands for: 15 Gy SBRT to primary tumor, nephrectomy 4 weeks later. Serial peripheral blood from radiation-treated patients was sampled at baseline, 2 weeks and 4 weeks after SBRT to track tumor-enriched clonotypes. Renal cell carcinoma with clear cell pathology was present in all patients. The QIAamp DNA Blood Mini Kit (Qiagen) was used to prepare genomic DNA for TCR sequencing. The analyses included only samples that passed all quality control checks. TCR beta libraries were generated from genomic DNA with the immunoSEQ kit, following the manufacturer's recommendations. For library preparation, a first multiplex PCR was performed with proprietary primers, followed by a second PCR in which unique barcodes were added, and bead cleanups were performed after each round. A positive control reaction and a negative control reaction, both provided in the kit, were run with every batch of samples. The final libraries were assessed on an Agilent 4200 TapeStation D1000 ScreenTape, pooled by volume, and quantified by qPCR. Sequencing was performed on an Illumina NextSeq500 using a MidOutput 150-cycle cartridge, with 156 Read1 cycles, 15 Index1 cycles, and the kit custom primers. The pooled library was loaded at around 0.93 pM with roughly 20% PhiX control spiked in. The published analysis was carried out like this. The vendor-processed data were analyzed in R, and a clonotype was defined as all T cells that share the same CDR3 nucleotide sequence. In the clone abundance analyses, frequencies were normalized to the 10,000 most abundant clones in each sample. Before analysis, public T cell clones were removed, and these numbered fewer than five per sample on average. A difference in abundance of at least 32-fold between compartments was used to define tumor-enriched and baseline blood-enriched clonotypes. Clonotypes expanded or contracted between blood time points were identified with a beta-binomial differential abundance model. The Baroni-Urbani and Buser coefficient was used to measure tumor-blood repertoire similarity, and groups were compared with two-tailed Wilcoxon tests in R. TCRdb provides this immuneACCESS table in a form limited to in-frame rearrangements. Some clones are lacking; in checked studies, under half of them reflect an unresolved V gene, and why the rest are absent is not known. That table furnishes V, J and clone size, whereas the DNA furnished D and trimming. This sample gives some 150,000 clones in total; nearly 90% of them show up just once. The ten largest clones represent 9.5% to 15% of the sample.

V is cut back by 4 bases and J by 6 bases, with 9 bases in the junction unmatched. The germline V gene (reference sequence) yields LNHDA for CDR1 and SQIVND for CDR2. Taken from cysteine to phenylalanine, the CDR3 has 15 residues. Just CDR3 DNA is preserved here, 45 bases in frame from base 1. The study at large found these results: Because no pretreatment tumor biopsies were available, whether clonotypes were present in the tumor at baseline could not be determined. Top tumor clonotypes rose in blood from baseline to 2 weeks post-radiation, then contracted by 4 weeks, suggesting transient expansion of tumor-resident clones. Dynamics of the blood repertoire were not tracked past 4 weeks after treatment. Effects of radiation dose or scheduling on the TCR repertoire could not be addressed with the single-armed trial design.

The chain was built from TRBV19 and TRBJ1-5; 7 bases in the middle match TRBD1. The sequencing here drew on blood, taken from a patient whose treatment included radiotherapy and nephrectomy. This clonotype was sampled from a woman aged 45-65 years with renal cell carcinoma. The DNA sequence is as follows: TGTGCCAGTAGTACCCTAGGACAGGATGGTCAGCCCCAGCATTTT. The translation is CASSTLGQDGQPQHF.